The rows below give T cell receptor beta chains drawn from one sample of a study of cytomegalovirus exposure and HLA in healthy donors. Using immunoSEQ multiplex PCR, the repertoire was profiled, and TCRdb retains in-frame clones only, with some absent. The sample has a few hundred thousand clones, about nine tenths seen once. The sample consisted of PBMCs. These receptors all stem from a girl aged 2 to 10 in good health and CMV-seronegative. Each CDR3 is given with its conserved first and last residue. Fields, in order: J gene, V gene, D gene, clone size, CDR3 DNA, CDR3 protein. The D gene is left open where the match is weak. Clone size, where shown, is once, few, many, or a class for clones that have expanded.

TRBJ2-3,TRBV5-1,.,.,TGCGCCAGCAGCTCCCCCTCGAGTGATACGCAGTATTTT,CASSSPSSDTQYF
TRBJ1-2,TRBV30,TRBD1,.,TGTGCCTGGAGTGATAGGACAGGGTATGGCTACACCTTC,CAWSDRTGYGYTF
TRBJ2-3,TRBV13,.,.,TGTGCCAGCTCCTGGCGGGCAGATACGCAGTATTTT,CASSWRADTQYF
TRBJ2-5,TRBV29-1,.,.,TGCAGCGTTGAAATTGCAACTAGCCACTCCCAAGAGACCCAGTACTTC,CSVEIATSHSQETQYF
TRBJ2-7,TRBV7-2,.,.,TGTGCCAGCAGCTTAGCGGGGGGCTCCTACGAGCAGTACTTC,CASSLAGGSYEQYF
TRBJ1-2,TRBV7-8,.,.,TGTGCCAGCAGCTTAGTACAGGATGGCTACACCTTC,CASSLVQDGYTF
TRBJ1-2,TRBV7-9,TRBD1,.,TGTGCCAGCAGCTTCGGGGACAGGGAGTATGGCTACACCTTC,CASSFGDREYGYTF
TRBJ2-7,TRBV7-8,TRBD2,.,TGTGCCAGCAGCTTATATGTAGCGGGAGTGCGCGAGCAGTACTTC,CASSLYVAGVREQYF
TRBJ1-2,TRBV7-8,TRBD1,once,TGTGCCAGCAGCTTAGGGACAGGGGTTAACTATGGCTACACCTTC,CASSLGTGVNYGYTF
TRBJ2-7,TRBV6-1,.,.,TGTGCCAGCAGACAACTATCCTCCTACGAGCAGTACTTC,CASRQLSSYEQYF
TRBJ2-1,TRBV30,TRBD2,.,TGTGCCTGGAGAGTTTTCGCGGGGGGGCACAATGAGCAGTTCTTC,CAWRVFAGGHNEQFF
TRBJ2-7,TRBV12-5,TRBD2,.,TGTGCTAGTGGGCCCAGGGGCGGGAGGTCCTACGAGCAGTACTTC,CASGPRGGRSYEQYF
TRBJ1-6,TRBV7-9,.,once,TGTGCCAGCAGCCTACAACAGAATTCACCCCTCCACTTT,CASSLQQNSPLHF
TRBJ1-2,TRBV30,.,.,TGTGCCTGGAGTCAGAGGTGGGGCAGGGGATCTTCAAACTATGGCTACACCTTC,CAWSQRWGRGSSNYGYTF
TRBJ1-5,TRBV25-1,.,.,TGTGCCAGCAGCAGAGACTTCAATCAGCCCCAGCATTTT,CASSRDFNQPQHF
TRBJ1-1,TRBV20-1,.,once,TGCAGTGCGCCGCGGAACACTGAAGCTTTCTTT,CSAPRNTEAFF
TRBJ1-4,TRBV19,.,once,TGTGCCAGTAGTATAGATGTACCTCGGGAAAAACTGTTTTTT,CASSIDVPREKLFF
TRBJ2-1,TRBV7-6,TRBD1,.,TGTGCCAGCAGCTCCGGCAGCGGACAGGTCCACAATGAGCAGTTCTTC,CASSSGSGQVHNEQFF
TRBJ2-7,TRBV27,.,once,TGTGCCAGCAGTTTACGAACCAGGGGCCACGAGCAGTACTTC,CASSLRTRGHEQYF
TRBJ1-6,TRBV7-3,.,.,TGTGCCAGCAGCTTACAGCAGGGGTTGGATTCACCCCTCCACTTT,CASSLQQGLDSPLHF
TRBJ1-2,TRBV5-6,.,.,TGTGCCAGCAGCCCCAGGGCGAGCTATGGCTACACCTTC,CASSPRASYGYTF
TRBJ1-1,TRBV6-5,.,.,TGTGCCAGCAAAAACGGGGCAGGGGACACTGAAGCTTTCTTT,CASKNGAGDTEAFF
TRBJ2-1,TRBV6-1,.,once,TGTGCCAGCAGTGAGAGACAGCCACTGTCCTACAATGAGCAGTTCTTC,CASSERQPLSYNEQFF
TRBJ2-1,TRBV7-3,TRBD1,.,TGTGCCAGCAGCTTAGGGACAGGGTTAATCAATGAGCAGTTCTTC,CASSLGTGLINEQFF
TRBJ2-2,TRBV5-1,.,.,TGCGCCAGCAGCTTGAATTACGGTTTGCAGGGATTGGACACCGGGGAGCTGTTTTTT,CASSLNYGLQGLDTGELFF
TRBJ1-4,TRBV30,.,once,TGTGCCGTTCGGTTCCAACTCGAGGCTAATGAAAAACTGTTTTTT,CAVRFQLEANEKLFF
TRBJ1-1,TRBV2,TRBD1,.,TGTGCCAGCAGGTCCGGGACAGGGTCGGGCACTGAAGCTTTCTTT,CASRSGTGSGTEAFF
TRBJ2-2,TRBV4-1,.,.,TGCGCCAGCAGCCCCGGACAGCCGACCGGGGAGCTGTTTTTT,CASSPGQPTGELFF
TRBJ1-5,TRBV6-4,.,.,TGTGCCAGCAGTGACGGTCAGAATCAGCCCCAGCATTTT,CASSDGQNQPQHF